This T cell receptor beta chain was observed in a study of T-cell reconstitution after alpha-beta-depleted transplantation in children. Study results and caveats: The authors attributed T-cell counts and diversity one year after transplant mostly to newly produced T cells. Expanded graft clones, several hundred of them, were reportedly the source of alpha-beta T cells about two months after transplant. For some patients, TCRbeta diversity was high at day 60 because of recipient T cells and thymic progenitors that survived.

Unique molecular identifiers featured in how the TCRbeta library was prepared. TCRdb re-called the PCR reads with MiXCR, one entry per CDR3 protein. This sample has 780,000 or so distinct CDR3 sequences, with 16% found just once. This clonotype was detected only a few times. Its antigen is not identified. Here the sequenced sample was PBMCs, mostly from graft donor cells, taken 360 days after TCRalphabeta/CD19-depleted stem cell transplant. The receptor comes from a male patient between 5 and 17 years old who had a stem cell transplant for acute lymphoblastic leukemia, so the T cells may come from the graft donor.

Here the CDR3 reads CASSSSGGAVPEQFF. CDR3 nucleotides: TGTGCCAGCAGTTCGTCAGGGGGCGCGGTACCTGAGCAGTTCTTC. The V and J genes are TRBV12-3 or TRBV12-4 and TRBJ2-1, with 8 bases fitting TRBD1. Unmatched junction bases numbered 11, after V lost 4 bases and J lost 9 bases. The CDR3 contains 15 residues.